This T cell receptor beta chain was identified during a study of blood T cells in healthy people across ages. Study findings and constraints: Using unsorted PBMCs precluded a conclusive naive versus antigen-experienced comparison. Calculation of diversity from one million T cells yielded estimates considered to be underestimates.

For this clonotype: Its antigen is currently unknown.

Per germline, CDR1 LGHNA and CDR2 YNFKEQ. The CDR3 has 17 amino acids. With 3 bases clipped from V and 5 bases from J, the junction kept 11 bases outside the gene matches. A second PCR, run for about 7 to 11 cycles, used a sample-barcoded 5' primer plus a J-beta primer mix. TCRdb reprocessed the 5' RACE reads via MiXCR and lists one record per CDR3 protein. The sample holds just over 1 million distinct CDR3 sequences, around 43% seen once. Every sample had a minimum of 6 million PBMCs isolated. The chain has TRBV4-2 and TRBJ2-5; 11 bases line up with TRBD2. The sequencing sample was made of blood. This clonotype originated in an older woman in good health. This CDR3 reads CASSQETLAGVPETQYF. The CDR3 nucleotides are TGTGCCAGCAGCCAGGAAACACTAGCGGGAGTACCGGAGACCCAGTACTTC.